The rows below give T cell receptor beta chains drawn from one sample of a study of CD8 T cells in ankylosing spondylitis. One entry per CDR3 protein, called by TCRdb with MiXCR from the 5' RACE reads. The repertoire holds about 320,000 distinct CDR3 sequences, with around 10% as singletons. The sequenced sample consisted of blood, either unsorted or a sorted T cell fraction (not recorded which). The receptors derive from a female donor with ankylosing spondylitis or in good health (not recorded which). Each CDR3 is given with its conserved first and last residue. The D gene is left open where the match is weak. For some rows the clone size is stated as once, few or many, or as a class when expanded; others skip it.

D,size,J,V,DNA,CDR3
TRBD1,few,TRBJ2-1,TRBV3-1,TGTGCCAGCAGCCCCTCAGACAGGGGGCATGAGCAGTTCTTC,CASSPSDRGHEQFF
.,many,TRBJ1-2,TRBV20-1,TGCAGTGCTGGGAGCTCAGGGGTGGTTGGCTACACCTTC,CSAGSSGVVGYTF
.,many,TRBJ2-7,TRBV6-6,TGTGCCAGTACGGGTCTTTCCTACGAGCAGTACTTC,CASTGLSYEQYF
.,many,TRBJ2-2,TRBV5-1,TGCGCCAGCAGCCCGGCCGGGGGACAGCCGAACACCGGGGAGCTGTTTTTT,CASSPAGGQPNTGELFF
.,many,TRBJ2-5,TRBV12-3/TRBV12-4,TGTGCCAGCAGTTTTGGACCTAAGGAGACCCAGTACTTC,CASSFGPKETQYF
.,many,TRBJ2-7,TRBV29-1,TGCAGCGTTGAGGTCGAGGTTCCCTACGAGCAGTACTTC,CSVEVEVPYEQYF
TRBD1,many,TRBJ2-4,TRBV6-1,TGTGCCAGCAGTCAAAGGGACAGGGGATACATTCAGTACTTC,CASSQRDRGYIQYF
.,many,TRBJ2-6,TRBV20-1,TGCAGTGCGGCGGACGCCCTTCGGGTCAACGTCCTGACTTTC,CSAADALRVNVLTF
.,.,TRBJ1-1,TRBV12-3/TRBV12-4,TGTGCCAGCAGTTTTTCCCCCCGGATGGACACTGAAGCTTTCTTT,CASSFSPRMDTEAFF
TRBD2,many,TRBJ2-1,TRBV7-2,TGTGCCACCACGGGGGGGCGGGACTTGGTTTCCGTTCGGTTCTTC,CATTGGRDLVSVRFF
.,few,TRBJ2-1,TRBV5-8,TGTGCCAGCAGAACGGGCAATGAGCAGTTCTTC,CASRTGNEQFF
.,many,TRBJ2-3,TRBV27,TGTGCCAGCAGCGAGGGTGGCCCAGATACGCAGTATTTT,CASSEGGPDTQYF
.,few,TRBJ2-3,TRBV5-6,TGTGCCAGCAGCTCCAAGTCTTTGACAGATACGCAGTATTTT,CASSSKSLTDTQYF
TRBD1,.,TRBJ2-3,TRBV12-3/TRBV12-4,TGTGCCAGCAGTCCGACGGGACAGGGCTACACAGATACGCAGTATTTT,CASSPTGQGYTDTQYF
.,many,TRBJ1-5,TRBV6-1,TGTGCCAGCAGTAGCATCCTTGGGAGCAATCAGCCCCAGCATTTT,CASSSILGSNQPQHF
.,many,TRBJ2-2,TRBV4-2,TGTGCCAGCAGCCAAGATCGGAGGACAAGCGGCACCGGGGAGCTGTTTTTT,CASSQDRRTSGTGELFF
.,.,TRBJ2-3,TRBV20-1,TGCAGTGCCCCCCCGGCTAGCCAGACAGTAGATACGCAGTATTTT,CSAPPASQTVDTQYF
.,many,TRBJ1-5,TRBV28,TGTGCCAGCAGTTTATCACGGCCCGAACAGCCCCAGCATTTT,CASSLSRPEQPQHF
.,many,TRBJ2-3,TRBV7-6,TGTGCCAGCAGCCCGATGACTAGCACAGATACGCAGTATTTT,CASSPMTSTDTQYF
TRBD1,many,TRBJ2-7,TRBV5-1,TGCGCCAGCAGCTTGTCGTCGATCGGGACAGTCTACGAGCAGTACTTC,CASSLSSIGTVYEQYF
.,many,TRBJ2-2,TRBV12-3/TRBV12-4,TGTGCCAGCAGAGGCCACACCGGGGAGCTGTTTTTT,CASRGHTGELFF
TRBD1,few,TRBJ1-4,TRBV7-2,TGTGCCAGCAGCTCTGGACAGGGGGCTGAAAAACTGTTTTTT,CASSSGQGAEKLFF